This entry features one T cell receptor beta chain sequence. Its antigen is not yet known. The input lacks base qualities; no much larger clone sits a single base away. The same CDR3 can be traced to other DNA sequences in this sample. The sample originates from a study of shared clonotypes between healthy human individuals (dated by TCRdb to 2018 to 2021). General notes on the study: Three men and a couple of women, aged 18 to 49 years, made up the cohort. To increase sequencing depth and limit assay-specific biases, different laboratories used diverse techniques to prepare libraries and sequence TCR repertoires. To estimate repertoire size and how much clonotype sharing occurs between individuals, the study deeply sequenced the blood TCR repertoires of five healthy adults. For each donor, three plates each were used for CD4 naive and CD4 memory, two plates were used for CD8 naive, and one plate was used for CD8 memory. Each donor's leukapheresis produced roughly between roughly 0.94 and 9.5 billion PBMCs. The study at large found these results: The genetic and exposure-history diversity represented was limited by the small number of donors. Sampling was restricted to blood, and TCR repertoires in tissue are likely to differ from TCR repertoires in blood. Naive subsets generally had larger estimated clonotype richness than memory subsets did. Rarefaction of sorted-subset datasets indicated incomplete sequencing despite the large sequencing depth. Higher generation probabilities were observed for clonotypes shared by all four sorted-subset donors than for non-shared clonotypes. Based on pairwise subsampling, the degree of clonotype sharing among donors was expected to be affected by sequencing depth. Sharing across several donors was observed for about 4.8% of naive CD4, over 3% of naive CD8, around 2.5% of memory CD4, and around 0.4% of memory CD8 clonotypes.

The donors were healthy, HIV-negative adults with no recently reported acute infections or vaccinations. All donors were Caucasian adults living in Nashville, Tennessee, USA. CD4+ T cells were enriched by magnetic negative selection, after which naive cells were positively selected on CD45RA and the negative fraction was taken as the memory subset. Blood was obtained by leukapheresis, after which PBMCs were separated by Ficoll-Histopaque density gradient centrifugation and cryopreserved in liquid nitrogen vapor phase. Purity and quantity of every magnetically sorted T cell population were checked by analytical flow cytometry. Genomic DNA was isolated from every sorted fraction and measured by UV absorbance on a Nanodrop 2000c. V loses 4 bases of germline sequence and J loses 1 base, and the interval between the two ends is 4 bases. Looking up the germline V gene (reference sequence) yields CDR1 DFQATT and CDR2 SNEGSKA. From the cysteine up to the phenylalanine, the CDR3 has a length of 11 residues. Of all the DNA, just the CDR3 is kept, 33 bases in frame from base 1.

TCR CDR3 regions were amplified from genomic DNA by multiplex PCR using the deep immunoSEQ assay. Extracted genomic DNA from each cell subset was spread evenly across all wells of several immunoSEQ 96-well plates, with each plate serving as a replicate. For sorted subsets, roughly 200 ng of genomic DNA, equivalent to around 31,000 T cell genomes, went into each replicate PCR. Purified libraries were measured with a Qubit 3.0 fluorometer, size-checked on a Bioanalyzer 2100, and measured again with the KAPA Library Quantification kit. Every immunoSEQ 96-well plate was sequenced on a separate single-read 150-cycle Illumina NextSeq 550 flow cell. In the source study's methods: Because the immunoSEQ output held only junctional sequences and lacked quality scores, the filtering could not match the filtering applied to full-length reads. To assign V/J genes and CDR3, sequences were annotated using PyIR, a Python wrapper for IgBLAST v1.9, with IMGT germline references. Reads were removed for weak V/J assignments (E-value above 1e-6), missing CDR3, stop codons, out-of-frame junctions, or ambiguous translated residues. V3J clonotypes were defined as sequences sharing the same inferred V gene, J gene, and CDR3 amino acid sequence. Percentage overlap between repertoires was computed as shared unique clonotypes divided by the size of the smaller repertoire. Repertoire richness was assessed with RTK rarefaction, the Chao1 estimator, and Recon v2.1 estimates of unobserved clonotypes. Generation probabilities were computed with OLGA for all TCRbeta clonotypes obtained by the gDNA method from four donors. TCRdb retrieved this table from immuneACCESS and kept in-frame rearrangements only. Not all clones are present; in checked studies, unresolved V genes account for under half, and no reason is known for the remainder. V, J and clone size reflect that table, while D and trimming were determined from the DNA. This sample lists 1,400,000 or so clones; approximately 98.5% were detected once. The ten largest clones capture 0.3% to 0.45% of the sample.

The V and J segments used are TRBV20-1 and TRBJ1-1; the D gene assignment is ambiguous. The receptor's source is a man aged 30-40 years in good health. Sequencing was done on a sample of naive CD4+ T cells sorted from blood. The cell subset or site label corresponds to: CD45RA+ positively selected. CDR3 sequence: CSAKGNTEAFF. The nucleotide sequence is given as TGCAGTGCTAAGGGGAACACTGAAGCTTTCTTT.